This is a list of T cell receptor beta chains from one sample in a study of blood T cell repertoires in COVID-19. Assay used: immunoSEQ multiplex PCR; TCRdb lists only in-frame clones, some missing. The data hold about 120,000 clones, with about 85% observed a single time. The specimen was peripheral blood. The source is a man aged 35-49 years with acute or convalescent COVID-19. Both conserved end residues are part of each CDR3. The size of a clone is reported for some rows only, either as once, few or many, or as a class for expanded clones.

V	size	CDR3
TRBV5-1	-	CASSQTGQGEEKLFF
TRBV10-3	-	CAIKPGLEIDTQYF
TRBV9	-	CASSTPGTGRTEAFF
TRBV4-2	-	CASSQDLVSENEKLFF
TRBV6-5	-	CASSPLTRGTEAFF
TRBV11-2	-	CASSADRVRGYTF
TRBV6-5	once	CASSFSRQGHEQYF
TRBV6-6	-	CASSYSPGGWDGELFF
TRBV11-2	-	CASSPVTGGGEQFF
TRBV9	-	CASSEGTGAMRGYGYTF
TRBV6-5	-	CASSYPSGRAGHEQFF